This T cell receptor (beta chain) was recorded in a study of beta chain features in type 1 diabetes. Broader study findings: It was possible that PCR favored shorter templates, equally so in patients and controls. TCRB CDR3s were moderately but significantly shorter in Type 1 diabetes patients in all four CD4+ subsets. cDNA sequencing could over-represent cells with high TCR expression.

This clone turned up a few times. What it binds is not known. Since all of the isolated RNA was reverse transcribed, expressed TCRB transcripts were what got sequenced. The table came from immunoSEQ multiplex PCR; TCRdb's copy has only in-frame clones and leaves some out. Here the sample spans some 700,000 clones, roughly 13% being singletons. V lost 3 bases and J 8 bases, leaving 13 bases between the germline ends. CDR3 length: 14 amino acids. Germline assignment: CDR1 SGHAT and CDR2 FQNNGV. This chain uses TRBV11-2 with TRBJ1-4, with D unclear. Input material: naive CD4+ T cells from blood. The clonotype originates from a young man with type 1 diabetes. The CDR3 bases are TGTGCCAGCAGCTTGGCCCAAAAAGGGGAAAAACTGTTTTTT. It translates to CASSLAQKGEKLFF.